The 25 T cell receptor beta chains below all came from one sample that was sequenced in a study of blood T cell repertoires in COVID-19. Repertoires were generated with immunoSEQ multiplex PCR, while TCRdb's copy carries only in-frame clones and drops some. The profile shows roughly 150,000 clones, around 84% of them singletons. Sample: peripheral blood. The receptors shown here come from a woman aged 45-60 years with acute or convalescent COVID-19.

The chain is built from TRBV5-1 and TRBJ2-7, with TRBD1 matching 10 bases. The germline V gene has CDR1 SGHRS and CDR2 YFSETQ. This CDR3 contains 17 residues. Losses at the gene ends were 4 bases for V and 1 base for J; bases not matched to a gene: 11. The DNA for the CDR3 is TGCGCCAGCAGCCCGGGACAGGGGACCTCGGTTTCCTACGAGCAGTACTTC. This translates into CASSPGQGTSVSYEQYF. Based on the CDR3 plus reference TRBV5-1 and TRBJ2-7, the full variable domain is KAGVTQTPRYLIKTRGQQVTLSCSPISGHRSVSWYQQTPGQGLQFLFEYFSETQRNKGNFPGRFSGRQFSNSRSEMNVSTLELGDSALYLCASSPGQGTSVSYEQYFGPGTRLTVT.

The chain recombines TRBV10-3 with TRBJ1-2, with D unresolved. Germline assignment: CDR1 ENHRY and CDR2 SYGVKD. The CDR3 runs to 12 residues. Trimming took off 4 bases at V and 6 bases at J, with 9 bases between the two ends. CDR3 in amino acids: CAISGGLDGYTF. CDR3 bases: TGTGCCATCAGTGGCGGACTAGATGGCTACACCTTC.

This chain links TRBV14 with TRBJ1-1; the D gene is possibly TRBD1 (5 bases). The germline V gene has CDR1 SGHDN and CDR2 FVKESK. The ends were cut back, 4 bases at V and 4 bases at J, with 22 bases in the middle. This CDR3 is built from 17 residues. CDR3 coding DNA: TGTGCCAGCAGCCCGCTCGGGGGGGTGATAGCGACCACTGAAGCTTTCTTT. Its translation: CASSPLGGVIATTEAFF.

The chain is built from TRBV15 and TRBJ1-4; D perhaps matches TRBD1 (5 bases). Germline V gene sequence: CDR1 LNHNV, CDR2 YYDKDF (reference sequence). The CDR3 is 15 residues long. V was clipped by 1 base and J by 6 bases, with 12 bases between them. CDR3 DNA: TGTGCCACCAGCAGAGCCGGAGGGGTGGATGAAAAACTGTTTTTT. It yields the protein CATSRAGGVDEKLFF.

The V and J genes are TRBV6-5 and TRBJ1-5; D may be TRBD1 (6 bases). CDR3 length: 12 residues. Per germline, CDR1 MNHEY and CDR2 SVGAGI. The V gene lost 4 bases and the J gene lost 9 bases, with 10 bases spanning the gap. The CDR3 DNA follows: TGTGCCAGCAGTTCACAGGGCTTGCCCCAGCATTTT. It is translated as CASSSQGLPQHF.

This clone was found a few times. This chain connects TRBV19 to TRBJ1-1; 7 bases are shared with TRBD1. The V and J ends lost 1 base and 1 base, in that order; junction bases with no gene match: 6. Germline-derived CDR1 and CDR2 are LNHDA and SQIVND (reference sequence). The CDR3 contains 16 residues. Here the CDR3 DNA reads TGTGCCAGTAGTATAGGGAAGGGGGCCCAGAACACTGAAGCTTTCTTT. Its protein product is CASSIGKGAQNTEAFF.

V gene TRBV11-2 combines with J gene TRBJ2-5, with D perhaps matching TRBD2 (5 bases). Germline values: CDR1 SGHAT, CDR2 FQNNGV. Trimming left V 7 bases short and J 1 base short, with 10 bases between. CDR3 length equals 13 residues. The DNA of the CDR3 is TGTGCCAGCACCCTGGGGAGCCAAGAGACCCAGTACTTC. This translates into CASTLGSQETQYF. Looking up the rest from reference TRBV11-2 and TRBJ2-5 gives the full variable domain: EAGVAQSPRYKIIEKRQSVAFWCNPISGHATLYWYQQILGQGPKLLIQFQNNGVVDDSQLPKDRFSAERLKGVDSTLKIQPAKLEDSAVYLCASTLGSQETQYFGPGTRLLVL.

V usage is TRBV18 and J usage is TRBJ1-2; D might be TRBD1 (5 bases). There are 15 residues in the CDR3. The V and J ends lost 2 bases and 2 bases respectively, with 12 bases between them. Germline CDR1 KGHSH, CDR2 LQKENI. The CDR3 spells CASSPSGQPNYGYTF. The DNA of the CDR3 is TGTGCCAGCTCACCATCAGGGCAACCCAACTATGGCTACACCTTC.

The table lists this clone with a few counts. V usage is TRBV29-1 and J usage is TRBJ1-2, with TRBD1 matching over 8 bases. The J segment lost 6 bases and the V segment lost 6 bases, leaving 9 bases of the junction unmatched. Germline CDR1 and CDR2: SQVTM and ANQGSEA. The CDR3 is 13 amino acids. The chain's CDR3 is CSVPTQGANGYTF. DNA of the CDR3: TGCAGCGTCCCTACCCAGGGGGCAAATGGCTACACCTTC.

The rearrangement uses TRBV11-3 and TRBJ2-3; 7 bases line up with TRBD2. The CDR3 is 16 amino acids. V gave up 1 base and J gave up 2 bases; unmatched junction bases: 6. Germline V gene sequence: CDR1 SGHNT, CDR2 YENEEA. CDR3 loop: CASSLGEGRLTDTQYF. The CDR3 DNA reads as TGTGCCAGCAGCTTAGGGGAGGGCAGACTCACAGATACGCAGTATTTT.

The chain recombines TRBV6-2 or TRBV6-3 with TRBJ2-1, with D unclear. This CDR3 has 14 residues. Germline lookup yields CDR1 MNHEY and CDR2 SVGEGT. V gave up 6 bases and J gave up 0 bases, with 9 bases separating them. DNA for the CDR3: TGTGCCAGCAGCGCGCTAAGCTCCTACAATGAGCAGTTCTTC. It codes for CASSALSSYNEQFF.

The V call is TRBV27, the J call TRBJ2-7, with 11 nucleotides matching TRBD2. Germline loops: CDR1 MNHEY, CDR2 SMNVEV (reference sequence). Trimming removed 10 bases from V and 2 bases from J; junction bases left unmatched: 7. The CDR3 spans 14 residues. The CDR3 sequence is CAIKRGLAAYEQYF. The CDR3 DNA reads TGTGCCATCAAACGGGGACTAGCGGCCTACGAGCAGTACTTC.

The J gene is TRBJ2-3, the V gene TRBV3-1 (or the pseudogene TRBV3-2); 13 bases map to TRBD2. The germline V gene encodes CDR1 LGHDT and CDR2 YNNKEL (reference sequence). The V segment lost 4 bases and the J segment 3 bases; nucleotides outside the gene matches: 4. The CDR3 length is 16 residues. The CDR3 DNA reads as TGTGCCAGCAGCCTTGGGACTAGCGGGAAAACAGATACGCAGTATTTT. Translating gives CASSLGTSGKTDTQYF.

This CDR3 is CASSPQGNSYNEQFF. The CDR3 DNA reads TGCGCCAGCAGCCCACAGGGAAACTCCTACAATGAGCAGTTCTTC. The rearrangement links TRBV4-1 to TRBJ2-1, with D tentatively TRBD1 (6 bases). CDR3 length: 15 residues. V dropped 4 bases and J dropped 0 bases, with 10 bases sitting between them. Per germline, CDR1 MGHRA and CDR2 YSYEKL.

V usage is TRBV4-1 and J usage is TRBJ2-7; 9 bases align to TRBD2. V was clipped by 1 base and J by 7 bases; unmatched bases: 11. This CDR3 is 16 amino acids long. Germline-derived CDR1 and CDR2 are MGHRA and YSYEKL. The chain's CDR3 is CASSQVFSGRSGEQYF. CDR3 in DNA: TGCGCCAGCAGCCAAGTCTTTAGCGGGAGATCTGGGGAGCAGTACTTC.

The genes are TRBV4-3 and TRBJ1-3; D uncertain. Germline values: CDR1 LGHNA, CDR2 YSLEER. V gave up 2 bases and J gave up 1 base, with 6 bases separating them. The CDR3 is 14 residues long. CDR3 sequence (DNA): TGCGCCAGCAGCCAATCCGGGTCTGGAAACACCATATATTTT. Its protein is CASSQSGSGNTIYF.

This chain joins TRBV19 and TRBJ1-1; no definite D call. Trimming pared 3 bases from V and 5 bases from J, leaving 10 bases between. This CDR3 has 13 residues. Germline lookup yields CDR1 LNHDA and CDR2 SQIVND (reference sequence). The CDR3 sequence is CASSIEQATEAFF. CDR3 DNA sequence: TGTGCCAGTAGTATCGAGCAGGCGACTGAAGCTTTCTTT.

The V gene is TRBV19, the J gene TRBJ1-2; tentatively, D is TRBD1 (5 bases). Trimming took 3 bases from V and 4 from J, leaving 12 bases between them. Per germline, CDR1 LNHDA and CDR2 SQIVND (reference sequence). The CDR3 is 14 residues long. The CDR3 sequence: CASSMEGRGYGYTF. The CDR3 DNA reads TGTGCCAGTAGTATGGAGGGGCGCGGCTATGGCTACACCTTC.

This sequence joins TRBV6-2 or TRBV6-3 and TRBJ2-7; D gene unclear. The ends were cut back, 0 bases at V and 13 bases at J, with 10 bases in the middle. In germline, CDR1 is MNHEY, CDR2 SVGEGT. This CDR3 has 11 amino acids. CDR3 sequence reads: CASSYSITVYF. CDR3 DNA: TGTGCCAGCAGTTACTCGATAACAGTTTACTTC.

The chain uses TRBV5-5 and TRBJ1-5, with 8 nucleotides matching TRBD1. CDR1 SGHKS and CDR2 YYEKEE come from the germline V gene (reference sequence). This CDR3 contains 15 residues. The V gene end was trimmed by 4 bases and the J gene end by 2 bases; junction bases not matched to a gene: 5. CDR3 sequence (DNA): TGTGCCAGCAGCCCAGGGGGCTGGGGCAATCAGCCCCAGCATTTT. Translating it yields CASSPGGWGNQPQHF. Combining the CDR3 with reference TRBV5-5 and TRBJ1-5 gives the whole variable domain DAGVTQSPTHLIKTRGQQVTLRCSPISGHKSVSWYQQVLGQGPQFIFQYYEKEERGRGNFPDRFSARQFPNYSSELNVNALLLGDSALYLCASSPGGWGNQPQHFGDGTRLSIL.

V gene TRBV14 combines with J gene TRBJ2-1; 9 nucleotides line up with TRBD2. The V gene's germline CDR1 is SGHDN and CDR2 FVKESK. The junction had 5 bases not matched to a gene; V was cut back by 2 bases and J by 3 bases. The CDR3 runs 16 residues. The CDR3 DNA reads TGTGCCAGCAGCCAATTTGGACTAGCGATCTACAATGAGCAGTTCTTC. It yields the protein CASSQFGLAIYNEQFF.

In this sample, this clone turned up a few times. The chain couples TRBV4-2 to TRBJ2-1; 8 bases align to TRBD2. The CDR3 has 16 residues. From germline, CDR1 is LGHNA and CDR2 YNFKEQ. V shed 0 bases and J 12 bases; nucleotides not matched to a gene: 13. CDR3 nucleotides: TGTGCCAGCAGCCAAGATTTTGGGACTAGGAGTGGGGGGCAGTTCTTC. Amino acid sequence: CASSQDFGTRSGGQFF.

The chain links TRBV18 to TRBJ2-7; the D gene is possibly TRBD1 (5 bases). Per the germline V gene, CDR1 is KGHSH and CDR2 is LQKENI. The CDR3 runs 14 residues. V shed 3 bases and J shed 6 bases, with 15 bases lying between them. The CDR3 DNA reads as TGTGCCAGCTCACCGGGGTCGGGCCAGGGCGAGCAGTACTTC. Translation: CASSPGSGQGEQYF. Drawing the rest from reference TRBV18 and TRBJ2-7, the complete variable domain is NAGVMQNPRHLVRRRGQEARLRCSPMKGHSHVYWYRQLPEEGLKFMVYLQKENIIDESGMPKERFSAEFPKEGPSILRIQQVVRGDSAAYFCASSPGSGQGEQYFGPGTRLTVT.

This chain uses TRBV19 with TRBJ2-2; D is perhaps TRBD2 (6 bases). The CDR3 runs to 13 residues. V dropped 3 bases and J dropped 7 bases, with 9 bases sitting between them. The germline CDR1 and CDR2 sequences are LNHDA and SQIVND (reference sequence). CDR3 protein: CASSIGGIGELFF. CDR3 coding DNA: TGTGCCAGTAGTATTGGGGGGATCGGGGAGCTGTTTTTT.

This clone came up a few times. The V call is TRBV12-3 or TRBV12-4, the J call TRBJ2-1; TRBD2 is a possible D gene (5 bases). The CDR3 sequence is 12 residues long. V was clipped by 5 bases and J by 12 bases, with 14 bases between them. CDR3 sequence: CASSRPTGRQFF. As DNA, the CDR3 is TGTGCCAGCAGTCGACCGACGGGGAGGCAGTTCTTC.